Listed below are T cell receptor beta chains from one sample, sequenced in a study of blood T cell repertoires in COVID-19. Clones were sequenced by immunoSEQ multiplex PCR, and TCRdb holds only the in-frame ones, with some missing. The sample has 200,000 to 300,000 clones; around nine tenths are singletons. Sequencing was performed on PBMCs or T cells enriched from blood (not recorded which). The source is a woman between 18 and 30 years old who had recovered from COVID-19. The CDR3 runs from the conserved cysteine through the conserved F or W. Fields, in order: J gene, CDR3 length, clone size, D gene, V gene, CDR3 protein, CDR3 DNA. The D gene is left open where the match is weak. A row's size may be missing; if present it is once, few, many or a size class.

TRBJ1-5,14,NA,NA,TRBV7-2,CASSLQGSNQPQHF,TGTGCCAGCAGCTTACAGGGTAGCAATCAGCCCCAGCATTTT
TRBJ1-2,16,NA,NA,TRBV5-4,CASSLVNWGTAYGYTF,TGTGCCAGCAGCTTGGTCAATTGGGGCACTGCCTATGGCTACACCTTC
TRBJ1-5,17,NA,NA,TRBV6-2/TRBV6-3,CASSYVLARGSNQPQHF,TGTGCCAGCAGTTACGTGTTGGCCAGGGGAAGCAATCAGCCCCAGCATTTT
TRBJ2-1,18,NA,NA,TRBV14,CASSQRSGEAGIHNEQFF,TGTGCCAGCAGCCAACGCTCGGGGGAGGCCGGGATCCACAATGAGCAGTTCTTC
TRBJ2-7,15,NA,TRBD1,TRBV24-1,CATSDLGTVTYEQYF,TGTGCCACCAGTGATTTGGGGACAGTAACCTACGAGCAGTACTTC
TRBJ1-6,17,NA,TRBD1,TRBV4-3,CASSQDRGPGTNSPLHF,TGCGCCAGCAGCCAAGATAGGGGGCCAGGGACCAATTCACCCCTCCACTTT
TRBJ2-2,16,few,TRBD1,TRBV7-9,CASSVTGTGATGELFF,TGTGCCAGCAGCGTAACCGGGACAGGGGCCACCGGGGAGCTGTTTTTT
TRBJ2-7,15,NA,NA,TRBV7-9,CASSPGLQYSYEQYF,TGTGCCAGCAGCCCCGGGTTACAATACTCCTACGAGCAGTACTTC
TRBJ2-7,15,NA,TRBD2,TRBV4-3,CASSPAGSGVYEQYF,TGCGCCAGCAGCCCCGCCGGTAGCGGGGTCTACGAGCAGTACTTC
TRBJ1-3,15,NA,NA,TRBV5-1,CASSLGRGSGNTIYF,TGCGCCAGCAGCTTGGGTAGGGGGAGTGGAAACACCATATATTTT
TRBJ1-5,13,NA,NA,TRBV4-1,CASSLLGDQPQHF,TGCGCCAGCAGCCTGCTAGGGGATCAGCCCCAGCATTTT
TRBJ2-5,14,NA,TRBD2,TRBV4-1,CASSALAEQETQYF,TGCGCCAGCAGCGCTCTAGCGGAACAAGAGACCCAGTACTTC
TRBJ1-2,14,NA,TRBD1,TRBV5-1,CASSLDRGHYGYTF,TGCGCCAGCAGCTTGGACAGGGGGCACTATGGCTACACCTTC
TRBJ1-2,14,NA,TRBD1,TRBV30,CAYQTGQVGRGYTF,TGTGCCTACCAAACGGGACAGGTGGGACGTGGCTACACCTTC
TRBJ2-5,13,NA,NA,TRBV6-2/TRBV6-3,CASSYTYRETQYF,TGTGCCAGCAGTTACACGTACAGGGAGACCCAGTACTTC
TRBJ2-7,11,once,NA,TRBV7-9,CASRGGVEQYF,TGTGCCAGCAGAGGGGGGGTTGAGCAGTACTTC
TRBJ2-3,16,NA,NA,TRBV9,CASSPAGQTSTDTQYF,TGTGCCAGCAGCCCCGCTGGACAGACAAGCACAGATACGCAGTATTTT
TRBJ2-3,15,NA,TRBD1,TRBV2,CASSPDRGRTDTQYF,TGTGCCAGCAGCCCCGACAGGGGCCGCACAGATACGCAGTATTTT
TRBJ1-1,15,NA,NA,TRBV27,CASSLYAGRDTEAFF,TGTGCCAGCAGTTTATATGCAGGGAGGGACACTGAAGCTTTCTTT
TRBJ1-1,12,NA,NA,TRBV19,CASSRATTEAFF,TGTGCCAGTAGTAGGGCGACCACTGAAGCTTTCTTT
TRBJ2-7,12,NA,NA,TRBV5-6,CASSFRSYEQYF,TGTGCCAGCAGCTTTAGGAGTTACGAGCAGTACTTC
TRBJ2-2,16,NA,TRBD1,TRBV27,CASSLLDRANTGELFF,TGTGCCAGCAGTTTATTGGACAGGGCTAACACCGGGGAGCTGTTTTTT
TRBJ1-6,14,NA,NA,TRBV20-1,CSASWDTNNSPLHF,TGCAGTGCTAGTTGGGACACCAATAATTCACCCCTCCACTTT
TRBJ2-3,15,NA,NA,TRBV11-2,CASSFSSRPTDTQYF,TGTGCCAGCAGCTTTTCTTCTAGACCGACAGATACGCAGTATTTT
TRBJ2-7,9,few,TRBD2,TRBV20-1,CSPGLAGLF,TGCAGTCCAGGACTAGCGGGACTCTTC
TRBJ1-2,15,few,NA,TRBV7-9,CASSSGTQWNYGYTF,TGTGCCAGCAGCTCCGGGACACAATGGAACTATGGCTACACCTTC
TRBJ1-1,14,NA,NA,TRBV9,CASSVGTVNTEAFF,TGTGCCAGCAGCGTAGGTACAGTGAACACTGAAGCTTTCTTT
TRBJ1-5,15,NA,NA,TRBV7-8,CASSSSMTYNQPQHF,TGTGCCAGCAGCTCGAGCATGACATACAATCAGCCCCAGCATTTT
TRBJ2-2,13,NA,NA,TRBV5-1,CASSLDSTGELFF,TGCGCCAGCAGCTTGGATTCAACCGGGGAGCTGTTTTTT
TRBJ2-7,12,NA,NA,TRBV20-1,CSASVGGDEQYF,TGCAGTGCTAGTGTCGGGGGAGATGAGCAGTACTTC
TRBJ1-4,15,NA,TRBD1,TRBV4-2,CASSRGTGDNEKLFF,TGTGCCAGCAGCCGCGGGACAGGAGACAATGAAAAACTGTTTTTT
TRBJ2-5,11,NA,NA,TRBV20-1,CSARAKETQYF,TGCAGTGCTAGAGCTAAAGAGACCCAGTACTTC
TRBJ2-7,15,few,NA,TRBV7-9,CASSPPGGSSYEQYF,TGTGCCAGCAGCCCCCCCGGGGGAAGCTCCTACGAGCAGTACTTC
TRBJ1-1,16,NA,TRBD1,TRBV27,CASSLYDRGANTEAFF,TGTGCCAGCAGTTTGTACGACAGGGGTGCGAATACTGAAGCTTTCTTT